These 20 T cell receptor beta chains were sequenced from one sample in a study of Graves' ophthalmopathy and Graves' hyperthyroidism. CDR3 regions of TCR beta were amplified from RNA transcripts. An opening RT-PCR round employed HTBI primers and preceded a second-round multiplex PCR. Each CDR3 protein gets one entry after TCRdb re-called the multiplex PCR reads with MiXCR. In the table there are about 740,000 distinct CDR3 sequences, roughly 40% of which are singletons. The sample consisted of peripheral blood. These receptors were collected from an adult man with Graves' ophthalmopathy.

This clonotype came up a few times. J is TRBJ1-4 and V is TRBV6-5, with a possible D match to TRBD1 (6 bases). Trimming pared 2 bases from V and 4 bases from J, leaving 11 bases between. The CDR3 is made up of 15 amino acids. Germline CDR1 is MNHEY and CDR2 is SVGAGI. The CDR3 protein is CASSYRDTVNEKLFF. In DNA, the CDR3 is TGTGCCAGCAGTTACCGGGACACAGTTAATGAAAAACTGTTTTTT.

This clonotype was detected only a few times. V usage is TRBV12-3 or TRBV12-4 and J usage is TRBJ2-5; no definite D call. The CDR3 consists of 14 residues. V lost 2 bases and J 4 bases, leaving 11 bases between the germline ends. The CDR3 DNA is TGTGCCAGCAGTTTATTAACGCTTAGAGAGACCCAGTACTTC. It translates to CASSLLTLRETQYF.

This clonotype was seen repeatedly, ten times or more. The rearrangement links TRBV7-2 to TRBJ2-7, with a weak D call TRBD2 (6 bases). The germline V gene has CDR1 SGHTA and CDR2 FQGNSA. The V end lost 6 bases, the J end lost 6 bases, and 21 bases lay between the germline ends. The CDR3 is 15 amino acids. The CDR3 DNA sequence: TGTGCCAGCAGGGAGGGTGCGCCCGGGGCAGGCGAGCAGTACTTC. It yields the protein CASREGAPGAGEQYF. Combining the CDR3 with reference TRBV7-2 and TRBJ2-7 gives the whole variable domain GAGVSQSPSNKVTEKGKDVELRCDPISGHTALYWYRQSLGQGLEFLIYFQGNSAPDKSGLPSDRFSAERTGGSVSTLTIQRTQQEDSAVYLCASREGAPGAGEQYFGPGTRLTVT.

There are many counts of this clonotype. This chain links TRBV24-1 with TRBJ1-5; D perhaps matches TRBD1 (5 bases). V lost 11 bases to trimming and J lost 3 bases, with 16 bases between them. This CDR3 has 14 residues. Germline V gene lookup returns CDR1 KGHDR and CDR2 SFDVKD. The CDR3 is CASRRLGDNQPQHF. CDR3 bases: TGTGCCAGCCGGAGACTGGGGGACAATCAGCCCCAGCATTTT.

The V and J genes are TRBV25-1 and TRBJ2-2; D gene unclear. CDR1 is MGHDK and CDR2 is SYGVNS in the germline V gene. CDR3 length equals 12 residues. V was cut by 5 bases and J by 6 bases, with 7 bases left in between. CDR3 nucleotide sequence: TGTGCCAGCAGTTATGAATCCGGGGAGCTGTTTTTT. Protein sequence: CASSYESGELFF.

This clonotype has only one observation. A much larger clone sits a single nucleotide away, making a read error possible. Given the absence of the conserved phenylalanine or tryptophan at the CDR3 end, a read error is likely. The genes are TRBV19 and TRBJ1-6; maybe TRBD1 (5 bases). CDR1 and CDR2 from the germline V gene are LNHDA and SQIVND (reference sequence). V shed 7 bases and J shed 9 bases, with 13 bases lying between them. The CDR3 is 13 amino acids. The CDR3 loop is CASKHRKSSPLHY. The CDR3, as DNA: TGTGCCAGTAAACACAGGAAATCTTCACCCCTCCACTAT.

This chain uses TRBV7-3 with TRBJ1-2; 9 bases agree with TRBD1. CDR1 and CDR2 from the germline V gene are SGHTA and FQGTGA. The V gene end was trimmed by 2 bases and the J gene end by 8 bases; junction bases not matched to a gene: 6. The CDR3 length is 14 residues. CDR3 region: CASSLGQGSGGYTF. The CDR3 DNA reads as TGTGCCAGCAGCTTAGGACAGGGGAGTGGAGGCTACACCTTC.

The V gene is TRBV20-1, the J gene TRBJ1-2; tentatively, D is TRBD1 (6 bases). Trimming took 6 bases from V and 4 from J, leaving 12 bases between them. Germline CDR1 DFQATT, CDR2 SNEGSKA (reference sequence). This CDR3 comprises 12 residues. CDR3 protein: CSASTGLYGYTF. In DNA form, the CDR3 reads TGCAGTGCCAGTACAGGGCTCTATGGCTACACCTTC.

Ten or more counts support this clonotype. The gene calls are TRBV9 and TRBJ1-6; possible D gene TRBD1, 5 bases. This CDR3 comprises 14 residues. Germline loops: CDR1 SGDLS, CDR2 YYNGEE. V shed 3 bases and J shed 7 bases, with 11 bases lying between them. The CDR3 region is CASSEGTLNSPLHF. CDR3 coding DNA: TGTGCCAGCAGCGAGGGGACCCTAAATTCACCCCTCCACTTT.

The table lists this clonotype with a few counts. This rearrangement joins TRBV7-3 to TRBJ2-7; 10 nucleotides align to TRBD2. The V gene end was trimmed by 4 bases and the J gene end by 2 bases; junction bases not matched to a gene: 5. Germline CDR1 and CDR2: SGHTA and FQGTGA. The CDR3 length is 15 residues. CDR3 sequence: CASSSGLAPTYEQYF. The CDR3 DNA is TGTGCCAGCAGCTCGGGACTAGCGCCCACCTACGAGCAGTACTTC. Looking up the rest from reference TRBV7-3 and TRBJ2-7 gives the full variable domain: GAGVSQTPSNKVTEKGKYVELRCDPISGHTALYWYRQSLGQGPEFLIYFQGTGAADDSGLPNDRFFAVRPEGSVSTLKIQRTERGDSAVYLCASSSGLAPTYEQYFGPGTRLTVT.

The chain has TRBV2 and TRBJ1-1; 10 bases are shared with TRBD1. CDR3 size: 14 residues. From germline, CDR1 is SNHLY and CDR2 FYNNEI. V dropped 6 bases and J dropped 6; count of bases not matched to a gene: 7. CDR3 nucleotide sequence: TGTGCCAGCAGCTACAAGACAGGGGGCGCTGAAGCTTTCTTT. Translating gives CASSYKTGGAEAFF.

This clonotype was detected only a few times. This chain uses TRBV5-8 with TRBJ1-4; TRBD1 matches 8 bases. V lost 3 bases, J lost 5 bases, and 6 bases stayed unmatched. The CDR3 sequence is 15 residues long. The germline V gene has CDR1 SGHTS and CDR2 YDEGEE. CDR3 region: CASSYRDRKNEKLFF. The CDR3 region has the DNA TGTGCCAGCAGCTACCGGGACAGGAAGAATGAAAAACTGTTTTTT.

The chain combines TRBV19 with TRBJ2-3, with TRBD2 identical over 8 bases. Germline CDR1 and CDR2: LNHDA and SQIVND (reference sequence). The CDR3 covers 16 residues. V lost 4 bases and J lost 1; bases outside the gene matches: 7. This CDR3 reads CASSNLLADRTDTQYF. CDR3 DNA: TGTGCCAGTAGTAACCTACTAGCGGACCGCACAGATACGCAGTATTTT.

This clonotype was recorded at least ten times. V is TRBV7-9 and J is TRBJ1-4; D might be TRBD1 (5 bases). This CDR3 comprises 16 residues. V was shortened by 6 bases and J by 7 bases, with 21 bases between the two germline ends. Germline loops: CDR1 SEHNR, CDR2 FQNEAQ (reference sequence). CDR3 nucleotides: TGTGCCAGCAGGAAGAAGCGGCCAGGGTATATTGAAAAACTGTTTTTT. This codes for CASRKKRPGYIEKLFF.

This chain joins TRBV25-1 and TRBJ2-2; the match to TRBD1 covers 8 bases. The CDR3 spans 15 residues. Trimming removed 6 bases from V and 0 bases from J; junction bases left unmatched: 3. Germline CDR1 reads MGHDK; CDR2 reads SYGVNS. The CDR3 DNA follows: TGTGCCAGCAGGCGGGACAGGACGAACACCGGGGAGCTGTTTTTT. It codes for CASRRDRTNTGELFF.

This clonotype was detected only a few times. The rearrangement uses TRBV27 and TRBJ2-5; TRBD1 or TRBD2 may be the D gene (5 bases each). Germline CDR1 is MNHEY and CDR2 is SMNVEV (reference sequence). This CDR3 has 17 amino acids. The germline V and J ends were trimmed by 5 bases and 5 bases, with 24 bases remaining between them. CDR3 DNA: TGTGCCAGCAGTCACCGACCGGGGACCCCAAAGGAGGAGACCCAGTACTTC. Protein product: CASSHRPGTPKEETQYF.

This clonotype was seen many times. This chain joins TRBV29-1 and TRBJ1-3; tentative D call: TRBD1 (6 bases). Germline V CDR1 and CDR2: SQVTM, ANQGSEA. The CDR3 sequence is 14 residues long. V dropped 7 bases and J dropped 2 bases, with 15 bases sitting between them. CDR3 in DNA: TGCAGCGCTAAGGACAGTACGGCTGGAAACACCATATATTTT. Its translation: CSAKDSTAGNTIYF. The full variable domain, its missing parts supplied by reference TRBV29-1 and TRBJ1-3, is SAVISQKPSRDICQRGTSLTIQCQVDSQVTMMFWYRQQPGQSLTLIATANQGSEATYESGFVIDKFPISRPNLTFSTLTVSNMSPEDSSIYLCSAKDSTAGNTIYFGEGSWLTVV.

Concerning this clonotype: The junction differs from germline at one of its ends, possibly a read error. CDR3 in amino acids: CAWTATGRAEAFF. For the CDR3, the DNA is TGTGCCTGGACCGCGACAGGGAGGGCTGAAGCTTTCTTT. This rearrangement joins TRBV29-1 to TRBJ1-1, with 7 bases aligning to TRBD1. CDR1 and CDR2 (germline): SQVTM, ANQGSEA. This CDR3 has 13 residues.

The chain uses TRBV11-2 and TRBJ1-4, with a possible D match to TRBD1 (6 bases). The CDR3 runs to 15 residues. CDR1 SGHAT and CDR2 FQNNGV come from the germline V gene. V was pared by 5 bases and J by 5 bases, with 15 bases between. This CDR3 is CASSAAGVSNEKLFF. CDR3 coding DNA: TGTGCCAGCAGCGCAGCAGGGGTTTCAAATGAAAAACTGTTTTTT.

This clonotype was found many times. The limits of the CDR3 on the DNA are not certain, so only TCRdb's listed CDR3 is given. CDR3 sequence reads: CASSFTFGANQPQHF. This chain connects TRBV7-2 to TRBJ1-5; TRBD1 is the table's D call and was not checked against the DNA. Germline V lookup: CDR1 SGHTA, CDR2 FQGNSA. From its first to its last residue, the CDR3 has 15 amino acids.